Below, 20 T cell receptor beta chains from the same sample are listed, as sequenced in a study of T cell changes during pregnancy in multiple sclerosis (dated by TCRdb to the late 2010s). The method behind the library was the immunoSEQ multiplex PCR assay. In TCRdb, the immuneACCESS table is reduced to in-frame sequences with V and J assigned. These tables do not hold every clone; where another copy was compared, an unresolved V gene accounts for under half, and the others remain unexplained. Recorded for this sample are about 18,000 clones; 75% to 90% of them occurred a single time. The top ten hold around 5% of the sample. The sequenced sample was CD8+ T cells from peripheral blood mononuclear cells, obtained in the third trimester of pregnancy. The receptors were gathered from a female donor in good health, enrolled as a control in a pregnancy study.

This sequence joins TRBV2 and TRBJ2-1; 8 nucleotides agree with TRBD1. The CDR3 covers 13 residues. J was trimmed by 6 bases and V by 8 bases; bases with no gene match: 6. Germline lookup yields CDR1 SNHLY and CDR2 FYNNEI. The CDR3: CASRQGAGNEQFF. The DNA for the CDR3 is TGTGCCAGCCGCCAGGGGGCTGGCAATGAGCAGTTCTTC.

This clone was counted between two and nine times. The chain recombines TRBV27 with TRBJ2-2; D ambiguous. Germline V gene data show CDR1 as MNHEY and CDR2 as SMNVEV (reference sequence). This CDR3 is built from 12 residues. Trimming removed 8 bases at V and 7 bases at J, with 11 bases between. CDR3 loop: CASRLGIGELFF. CDR3 nucleotides: TGTGCCAGCCGATTGGGCATCGGGGAGCTGTTTTTT.

In its sample, this clone was seen once. The rearrangement links TRBV2 to TRBJ2-7, with D perhaps matching TRBD1 (6 bases). In germline, CDR1 is SNHLY, CDR2 FYNNEI. The CDR3 runs to 13 residues. The germline V and J ends were trimmed by 5 bases and 2 bases, with 10 bases remaining between them. CDR3 protein: CASSSTGTYEQYF. Written as DNA, the CDR3 is TGTGCCAGCAGTTCTACAGGGACCTACGAGCAGTACTTC.

The V and J genes are TRBV29-1 and TRBJ1-1; a possible D gene is TRBD1 (5 bases). CDR3 size: 16 residues. The germline CDR1 and CDR2 sequences are SQVTM and ANQGSEA. Trimming removed 3 bases from V and 0 bases from J, with 17 bases in between. The CDR3 protein is CSVDRRGGNMNTEAFF. CDR3 DNA: TGCAGCGTTGATAGGAGGGGTGGAAATATGAACACTGAAGCTTTCTTT.

The chain is built from TRBV4-3 and TRBJ2-1; 8 bases agree with TRBD2. CDR1 LGHNA and CDR2 YSLEER come from the germline V gene. CDR3 size: 17 residues. V lost 0 bases and J lost 6; bases outside the gene matches: 10. In DNA, the CDR3 is TGCGCCAGCAGCCAAGATGAGACGGGGGGGCCTTTCAATGAGCAGTTCTTC. Protein sequence: CASSQDETGGPFNEQFF.

The CDR3 coding sequence is TGTGCCAGCAGCGACAGGGGGGCCACTGAAGCTTTCTTT. Encoded protein: CASSDRGATEAFF. The chain links TRBV7-9 to TRBJ1-1, with TRBD1 matching over 9 bases. The CDR3 length is 13 residues. V lost 5 bases to trimming and J lost 4 bases; unmatched junction nucleotides: 2. Germline CDR1 and CDR2: SEHNR and FQNEAQ (reference sequence).

V usage is TRBV7-9 and J usage is TRBJ1-1, with D unclear. The ends were cut back, 7 bases at V and 11 bases at J, with 17 bases in the middle. In germline, CDR1 is SEHNR, CDR2 FQNEAQ (reference sequence). The CDR3 consists of 12 residues. CDR3 in amino acids: CASTIAGLGAFF. The CDR3 DNA sequence: TGTGCCAGCACTATAGCGGGGTTAGGGGCTTTCTTT.

The chain recombines TRBV4-1 with TRBJ2-7; TRBD1 is a possible D gene (6 bases). Trimming stripped 3 bases from V and 3 bases from J, with 15 bases between. Germline V lookup: CDR1 MGHRA, CDR2 YSYEKL. The CDR3 has 15 residues. CDR3 sequence: CASSQRQDPIYEQYF. The CDR3 DNA follows: TGCGCCAGCAGCCAGCGACAGGACCCCATCTACGAGCAGTACTTC.

J is TRBJ1-3 and V is TRBV4-3; weak D call: TRBD1 (5 bases). The germline gives CDR1 LGHNA, CDR2 YSLEER. This CDR3 has 17 residues. V lost 2 bases and J lost 0, with 14 bases in between. The CDR3 sequence is CASSQSQGLYSGNTIYF. Here the CDR3 DNA reads TGCGCCAGCAGCCAATCTCAGGGACTCTACTCTGGAAACACCATATATTTT.

The chain recombines TRBV5-1 with TRBJ2-6, with 7 bases lining up with TRBD1. CDR1 SGHRS and CDR2 YFSETQ come from the germline V gene. The junction had 15 bases not matched to a gene; V was cut back by 2 bases and J by 1 base. The CDR3 extends over 20 amino acids. CDR3: CASSFYQQGPYESGANVLTF. CDR3 DNA: TGCGCCAGCAGCTTTTACCAACAGGGGCCATACGAATCTGGGGCCAACGTCCTGACTTTC. Variable domain in full (rest from reference TRBV5-1 and TRBJ2-6): KAGVTQTPRYLIKTRGQQVTLSCSPISGHRSVSWYQQTPGQGLQFLFEYFSETQRNKGNFPGRFSGRQFSNSRSEMNVSTLELGDSALYLCASSFYQQGPYESGANVLTFGAGSRLTVL.

The chain combines TRBV7-6 with TRBJ2-7, with a possible D match to TRBD1 (6 bases). This CDR3 has 15 amino acids. The V end lost 5 bases, the J end lost 3 bases, and 17 bases lay between the germline ends. Germline CDR1 and CDR2: SGHVS and FNYEAQ. The DNA of the CDR3 is TGTGCCAGCAGCCCAGGGACATCAGGAGTCTACGAGCAGTACTTC. Amino acid sequence: CASSPGTSGVYEQYF.

The rearrangement joins TRBV19 to TRBJ2-7, with D possibly being TRBD1 (5 bases). Trimming shortened V by 6 bases and J by 5 bases, and 20 bases separated the two germline ends. The CDR3 totals 15 residues. Per germline, CDR1 LNHDA and CDR2 SQIVND (reference sequence). In DNA form, the CDR3 reads TGTGCCAGTAGGGCGTCGGCAGGGCGTATGAACGAGCAGTACTTC. This encodes CASRASAGRMNEQYF.

The chain carries TRBV4-3 and TRBJ2-1; 11 nucleotides line up with TRBD2. Germline assignment: CDR1 LGHNA and CDR2 YSLEER. The CDR3 consists of 17 residues. The V and J ends lost 3 bases and 2 bases, in that order; junction bases with no gene match: 6. The CDR3 loop is CASSQIAGGLTYNEQFF. CDR3 sequence (DNA): TGCGCCAGCAGCCAGATAGCGGGGGGGCTTACCTACAATGAGCAGTTCTTC.

By frequency in the sample, this clone is medium-sized (0.01 to 0.1%). This chain joins TRBV6-5 and TRBJ1-1, with no clear D. The CDR3 runs 15 residues. Germline CDR1 is MNHEY and CDR2 is SVGAGI. V was shortened by 2 bases and J by 4 bases, with 14 bases between the two germline ends. The CDR3 loop reads CASSYRVGAGTEAFF. CDR3 in DNA: TGTGCCAGCAGTTACCGCGTGGGCGCGGGCACTGAAGCTTTCTTT.

J is TRBJ1-1 and V is TRBV15; no definite D call. This CDR3 spans 12 amino acids. With 8 bases removed from V and 4 bases from J, the gap between germline ends came to 11 bases. The germline V gene has CDR1 LNHNV and CDR2 YYDKDF (reference sequence). CDR3 in DNA: TGTGCCACCTCGACGTGGGCCACTGAAGCTTTCTTT. The encoded protein is CATSTWATEAFF.

The chain employs TRBV7-2 and TRBJ1-1; TRBD1 is a possible D gene (6 bases). V was shortened by 1 base and J by 4 bases, with 7 bases between the two germline ends. This CDR3 is built from 13 residues. The V gene's germline CDR1 is SGHTA and CDR2 FQGNSA. This CDR3 is CASSLGDITEAFF. CDR3 nucleotide sequence: TGTGCCAGCAGCTTAGGGGACATCACTGAAGCTTTCTTT. Based on the CDR3 plus reference TRBV7-2 and TRBJ1-1, the full variable domain is GAGVSQSPSNKVTEKGKDVELRCDPISGHTALYWYRQSLGQGLEFLIYFQGNSAPDKSGLPSDRFSAERTGGSVSTLTIQRTQQEDSAVYLCASSLGDITEAFFGQGTRLTVV.

This chain joins TRBV4-1 and TRBJ1-1; tentative D call: TRBD1 (6 bases). The CDR3 totals 15 residues. V was shortened by 1 base and J by 3 bases, with 12 bases between the two germline ends. Germline CDR1 MGHRA, CDR2 YSYEKL. In DNA, the CDR3 is TGCGCCAGCAGCCAAGCGGGGGGCTACGACACTGAAGCTTTCTTT. Translated, it gives CASSQAGGYDTEAFF.

This clone was recorded only once. V gene TRBV19 combines with J gene TRBJ1-1, with TRBD1 identical over 10 bases. This CDR3 contains 15 residues. The V and J ends lost 5 bases and 8 bases, in that order; junction bases with no gene match: 11. Germline V lookup: CDR1 LNHDA, CDR2 SQIVND (reference sequence). CDR3 region: CASSSPGQGEYEAFF. CDR3 coding DNA: TGTGCCAGTAGTTCTCCCGGACAGGGGGAATACGAAGCTTTCTTT.

This sequence joins TRBV28 and TRBJ2-5; 9 positions agree with TRBD2. The CDR3 spans 14 residues. The V gene's germline CDR1 is MDHEN and CDR2 SYDVKM. J gave up 5 bases and V 3 bases, and 4 bases lay outside the gene matches. As DNA, the CDR3 is TGTGCCAGCAGTTTTTCGAGCGGGGGGGAGACCCAGTACTTC. It encodes CASSFSSGGETQYF. The whole variable domain, filled in from reference TRBV28 and TRBJ2-5, reads DVKVTQSSRYLVKRTGEKVFLECVQDMDHENMFWYRQDPGLGLRLIYFSYDVKMKEKGDIPEGYSVSREKKERFSLILESASTNQTSMYLCASSFSSGGETQYFGPGTRLLVL.

The chain carries TRBV19 and TRBJ2-7; D uncertain. Germline CDR1 and CDR2: LNHDA and SQIVND (reference sequence). This CDR3 contains 13 residues. Trimming stripped 1 base from V and 2 bases from J, with 6 bases between. This CDR3 is CASSIARTYEQYF. The DNA of the CDR3 is TGTGCCAGTAGTATAGCGAGGACCTACGAGCAGTACTTC.